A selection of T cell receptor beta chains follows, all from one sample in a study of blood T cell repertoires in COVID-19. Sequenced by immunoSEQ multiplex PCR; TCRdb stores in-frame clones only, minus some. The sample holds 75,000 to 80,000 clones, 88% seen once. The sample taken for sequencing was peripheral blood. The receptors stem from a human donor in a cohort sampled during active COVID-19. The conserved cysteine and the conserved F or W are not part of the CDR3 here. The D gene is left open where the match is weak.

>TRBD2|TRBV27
ASSLFRGTSGGADTQY
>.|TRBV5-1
ASSLEWGRNTGELF
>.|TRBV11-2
ASSAGQSSYNEQF
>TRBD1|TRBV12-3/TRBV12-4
ASKRQGAYEQY
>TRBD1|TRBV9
ASSELPGQGAYSPLH
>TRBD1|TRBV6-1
ASSERGTGRVEQY
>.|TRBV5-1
ASSLVTESYEQY
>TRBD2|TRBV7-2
ASSPRAGGGEQF
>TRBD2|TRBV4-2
ASSSRTSSNTGELF
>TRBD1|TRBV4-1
ASSHLGGTGYGYT
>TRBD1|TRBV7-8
ASSSGQSRETQY
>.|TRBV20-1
SASETGGYGYT
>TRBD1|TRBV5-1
ASSIGQGEGEKLF
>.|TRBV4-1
ASSQAVRARSSYEQY
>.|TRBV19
ASSIFQGYTEAF
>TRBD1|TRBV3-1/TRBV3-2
ASSPGGYNTEAF
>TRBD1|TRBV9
ASSPEGQLNTEAF
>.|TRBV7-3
ASSLYAGDLFGELF
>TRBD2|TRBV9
ASSAKAGWEGSTDTQY
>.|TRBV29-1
SVFGRVDTGELF
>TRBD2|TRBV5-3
ARRAGTSNEETQY
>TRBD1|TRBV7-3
ASSSGTGAYEQY
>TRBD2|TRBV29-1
SVEGPVSGTPYEQY
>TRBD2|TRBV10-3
AMGTSGTEDTQY
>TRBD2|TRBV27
ASSLLIAGVVETQY
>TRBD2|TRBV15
ATSRTTSGGAGDTQY
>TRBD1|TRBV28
ASRMDRGNTEAF
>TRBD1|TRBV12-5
ASGEGTGGRRQPQH
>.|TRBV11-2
ASSFLLSRTDEQY